This T cell receptor (beta chain) was sequenced in a study of T cells in women clearing cervical HPV infection. Study-level points and caveats: Each sample's T-cell count was unknown, possibly confounding richness.

Deletions cut 1 base from V and 1 base from J, with 8 bases between. In germline, CDR1 is MNHNS, CDR2 SASEGT. The CDR3 spans 15 residues. Profiled with immunoSEQ multiplex PCR; TCRdb holds only in-frame clones, not every one. The table counts about 39,000 clones; 4.8% lies in the top ten. On this clone: Its specificity is not known. The read is 3 residues too short to cover the CDR3 end, so that end is filled in from the germline J gene. The same CDR3 is also encoded by other DNA sequences in this sample.

This chain links TRBV6-1 with TRBJ2-1; TRBD1 is a possible D gene (6 bases). The sequence derives from a woman aged 18 to 75 with a cervical HPV16 infection that either progressed to CIN3+ or cleared (not recorded which). Sample: blood buffy coat. The CDR3 loop reads CASSEGQGSYNEQFF. CDR3 DNA, as far as it was read: TGTGCCAGCAGTGAAGGGCAGGGGTCCTACAATGAG.